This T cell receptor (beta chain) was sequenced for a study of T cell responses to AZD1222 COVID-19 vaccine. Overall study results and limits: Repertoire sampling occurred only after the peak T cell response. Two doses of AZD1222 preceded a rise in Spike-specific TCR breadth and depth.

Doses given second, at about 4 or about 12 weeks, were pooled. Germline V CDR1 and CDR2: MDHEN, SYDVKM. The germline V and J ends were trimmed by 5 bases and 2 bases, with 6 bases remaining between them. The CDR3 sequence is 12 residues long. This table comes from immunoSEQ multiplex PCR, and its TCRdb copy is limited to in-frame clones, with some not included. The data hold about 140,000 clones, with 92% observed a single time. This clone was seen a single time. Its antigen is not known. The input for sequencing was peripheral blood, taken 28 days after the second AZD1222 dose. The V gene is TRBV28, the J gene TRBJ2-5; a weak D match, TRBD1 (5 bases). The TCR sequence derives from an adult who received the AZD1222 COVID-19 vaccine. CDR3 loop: CASSQGQETQYF. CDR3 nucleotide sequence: TGTGCCAGCAGTCAGGGTCAAGAGACCCAGTACTTC.